These 17 T cell receptor beta chains came from one sample sequenced in a study of cytomegalovirus exposure and HLA in healthy donors. Only in-frame clones appear in the TCRdb table, and some are missing; sequencing was by immunoSEQ multiplex PCR. Among roughly 150,000 clones, roughly nine tenths were seen once, and the ten largest hold around 3.4%. The material sequenced was PBMCs. The receptors were gathered from a woman aged 18-29 years in good health and CMV-seropositive.

This chain uses TRBV29-1 with TRBJ2-2; 8 nucleotides match TRBD1. Germline-derived CDR1 and CDR2 are SQVTM and ANQGSEA. CDR3 length: 14 amino acids. V lost 5 bases and J lost 7; bases outside the gene matches: 9. The CDR3 nucleotides read TGCAGCGTTTCTGGCAGGGGGCGGAGCGGGGAGCTGTTTTTT. It codes for CSVSGRGRSGELFF.

The V call is TRBV19, the J call TRBJ2-3; 8 positions match TRBD2. The CDR3 length is 15 residues. V trimming: 6 bases; J trimming: 5 bases; junction bases outside the gene matches: 10. CDR1 is LNHDA, CDR2 SQIVND, per germline (reference sequence). CDR3: CASSPAGAGQDTQYF. The CDR3 nucleotides read TGTGCCAGTAGCCCAGCGGGAGCTGGACAAGATACGCAGTATTTT. Variable domain in full (rest from reference TRBV19 and TRBJ2-3): DGGITQSPKYLFRKEGQNVTLSCEQNLNHDAMYWYRQDPGQGLRLIYYSQIVNDFQKGDIAEGYSVSREKKESFPLTVTSAQKNPTAFYLCASSPAGAGQDTQYFGPGTRLTVL.

With respect to this clone: Within the sample, other DNA sequences also encode this same CDR3. The chain couples TRBV19 to TRBJ1-1, with 8 bases aligning to TRBD1. V trimming: 3 bases; J trimming: 5 bases; junction bases outside the gene matches: 2. Germline lookup yields CDR1 LNHDA and CDR2 SQIVND (reference sequence). The CDR3 spans 13 residues. CDR3 protein: CASSIDRGTEAFF. The CDR3 nucleotides read TGTGCCAGTAGTATCGACAGGGGAACTGAAGCTTTCTTT.

The V and J genes are TRBV4-1 and TRBJ2-2; D ambiguous. CDR1 and CDR2 from the germline V gene are MGHRA and YSYEKL. The CDR3 spans 14 residues. V gave up 2 bases and J gave up 6 bases, with 10 bases separating them. This CDR3 is CASSQNQVSGELFF. The CDR3 region has the DNA TGCGCCAGCAGCCAAAATCAGGTCTCCGGGGAGCTGTTTTTT.

The CDR3: CASSPDFATNEKLFF. The CDR3 DNA follows: TGTGCCAGCAGTCCAGACTTTGCAACTAATGAAAAACTGTTTTTT. The J gene is TRBJ1-4, the V gene TRBV6-5; D not resolved. V lost 5 bases and J 0 bases, leaving 10 bases between the germline ends. The CDR3 contains 15 residues. In germline, CDR1 is MNHEY, CDR2 SVGAGI.

The chain employs TRBV5-1 and TRBJ2-2; TRBD1 aligns across 8 bases. This CDR3 has 16 residues. Germline CDR1 reads SGHRS; CDR2 reads YFSETQ. Trimming at V came to 2 bases and at J to 6 bases, leaving 9 bases not matched to a gene. CDR3 sequence: CASSLQGQVRAGELFF. The CDR3 DNA reads TGCGCCAGCAGCTTACAGGGACAGGTTAGAGCCGGGGAGCTGTTTTTT.

The CDR3 loop is CASSSGLPNTGELFF. The CDR3 coding sequence is TGTGCCAGTAGTTCGGGACTTCCAAACACCGGGGAGCTGTTTTTT. This chain uses TRBV19 with TRBJ2-2; maybe TRBD2 (6 bases). Between the trimmed V and J ends, which lost 5 bases and 2 bases, there was a span of 12 bases. The CDR3 covers 15 residues. CDR1 and CDR2 (germline): LNHDA, SQIVND (reference sequence). The full variable domain, with the rest looked up from reference TRBV19 and TRBJ2-2, is DGGITQSPKYLFRKEGQNVTLSCEQNLNHDAMYWYRQDPGQGLRLIYYSQIVNDFQKGDIAEGYSVSREKKESFPLTVTSAQKNPTAFYLCASSSGLPNTGELFFGEGSRLTVL.

This clone was detected ten times or more. This sequence joins TRBV28 and TRBJ1-2; 8 bases line up with TRBD1. V shed 3 bases, J shed 6 bases, and the junction held 9 bases outside the gene matches. The CDR3 consists of 15 residues. CDR1 is MDHEN, CDR2 SYDVKM, per germline. In DNA form, the CDR3 reads TGTGCCAGCAGTTTGCCCGAACAGGGGGTCGATGGCTACACCTTC. As protein: CASSLPEQGVDGYTF.

The V and J genes are TRBV28 and TRBJ1-2; 9 nucleotides agree with TRBD1. Looked up from germline, CDR1 is MDHEN and CDR2 is SYDVKM. Unmatched junction bases numbered 8, after V lost 10 bases and J lost 8 bases. The CDR3 spans 12 residues. DNA for the CDR3: TGTGCCACCTTACAGGGGGCTCGAGGCTACACCTTC. Translating it yields CATLQGARGYTF.

The V gene is TRBV25-1, the J gene TRBJ2-3; D not resolved. CDR3 length: 13 amino acids. The V end lost 3 bases, the J end lost 2 bases, and 6 bases lay between the germline ends. Germline CDR1 reads MGHDK; CDR2 reads SYGVNS. The CDR3 DNA sequence: TGTGCCAGCAGTGAGCCTAACACAGATACGCAGTATTTT. This sequence encodes CASSEPNTDTQYF.

The chain uses TRBV10-2 and TRBJ2-3; D is ambiguous. Deletions cut 0 bases from V and 6 bases from J, with 13 bases between. The CDR3 is made up of 15 amino acids. Germline V gives CDR1 WSHSY, CDR2 SAAADI. The CDR3 loop is CASSESVADPDTQYF. The CDR3 DNA reads TGCGCCAGCAGTGAGTCTGTGGCGGATCCGGATACGCAGTATTTT.

In regard to this clone: This same CDR3 is encoded by further DNA sequences in the sample. The chain links TRBV19 to TRBJ1-5, with 7 bases fitting TRBD1. Trimming took 3 bases from V and 4 from J; bases not matched to a gene: 6. There are 15 residues in the CDR3. Germline-derived CDR1 and CDR2 are LNHDA and SQIVND (reference sequence). The CDR3 spells CASSMGQLSNQPQHF. The DNA of the CDR3 is TGTGCCAGTAGTATGGGACAGCTCAGTAATCAGCCCCAGCATTTT. The full variable domain, completed using reference TRBV19 and TRBJ1-5, is DGGITQSPKYLFRKEGQNVTLSCEQNLNHDAMYWYRQDPGQGLRLIYYSQIVNDFQKGDIAEGYSVSREKKESFPLTVTSAQKNPTAFYLCASSMGQLSNQPQHFGDGTRLSIL.

The chain recombines TRBV28 with TRBJ2-7; 9 bases align to TRBD1. The CDR3 totals 15 residues. Germline trimming cut 5 bases from V and 3 bases from J; bases unmatched to any gene: 8. Germline lookup yields CDR1 MDHEN and CDR2 SYDVKM. CDR3 DNA sequence: TGTGCCAGCAGTCCCCGGACAGGGGTGGGCTACGAGCAGTACTTC. Protein: CASSPRTGVGYEQYF.

The V call is TRBV13, the J call TRBJ1-2; 8 nucleotides align to TRBD1. V was pared by 0 bases and J by 3 bases, with 0 bases of the junction left unmatched. The length of the CDR3 is 14 residues. CDR1 is PRHDT and CDR2 is FYEKMQ in the germline V gene (reference sequence). In DNA, the CDR3 is TGTGCCAGCAGCTTAGGGACAGGGGACTATGGCTACACCTTC. Amino acid sequence: CASSLGTGDYGYTF.

This rearrangement joins TRBV14 to TRBJ2-5, with D unresolved. V was cut by 4 bases and J by 4 bases, with 7 bases left in between. The CDR3 is made up of 12 amino acids. CDR1 and CDR2 from the germline V gene are SGHDN and FVKESK. The CDR3 bases are TGTGCCAGCAGCCCTTCGAGAGAGACCCAGTACTTC. Translating gives CASSPSRETQYF.

This sequence joins TRBV30 and TRBJ2-7; TRBD1 is a possible D gene (5 bases). The V end lost 1 base, the J end lost 5 bases, and 9 bases lay between the germline ends. CDR3 length: 12 amino acids. CDR1 is GTSNPN, CDR2 SVGIG, per germline (reference sequence). Written as DNA, the CDR3 is TGTGCCTGGAGTGGACAGCTGAACGAGCAGTACTTC. As protein: CAWSGQLNEQYF.

The chain links TRBV14 to TRBJ2-7; the D gene is possibly TRBD2 (6 bases). With 1 base removed from V and 2 bases from J, the gap between germline ends came to 15 bases. CDR3 size: 16 residues. Germline CDR1 reads SGHDN; CDR2 reads FVKESK. The CDR3 DNA reads as TGTGCCAGCAGCCAAGGGGGAACTAGCCGAACCTACGAGCAGTACTTC. Protein sequence: CASSQGGTSRTYEQYF.